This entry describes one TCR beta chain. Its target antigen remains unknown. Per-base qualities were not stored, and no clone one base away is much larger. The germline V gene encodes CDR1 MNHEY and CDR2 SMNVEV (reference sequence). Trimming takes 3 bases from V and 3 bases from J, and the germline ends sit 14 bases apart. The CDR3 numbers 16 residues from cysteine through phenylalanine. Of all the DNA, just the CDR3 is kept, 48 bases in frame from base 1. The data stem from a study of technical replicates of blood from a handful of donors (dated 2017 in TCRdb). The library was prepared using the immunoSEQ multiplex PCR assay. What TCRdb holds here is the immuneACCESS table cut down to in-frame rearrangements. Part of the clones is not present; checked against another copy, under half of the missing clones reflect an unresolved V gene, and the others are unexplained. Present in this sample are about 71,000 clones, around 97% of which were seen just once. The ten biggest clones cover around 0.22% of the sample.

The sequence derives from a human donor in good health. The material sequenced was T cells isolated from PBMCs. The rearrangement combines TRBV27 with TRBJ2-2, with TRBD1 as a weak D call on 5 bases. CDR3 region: CASSFDSRYYTGELFF. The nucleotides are TGTGCCAGCAGTTTTGACAGCCGCTACTACACCGGGGAGCTGTTTTTT.